The 18 T cell receptor beta chains listed next were all sequenced from one sample in a study of T-cell reconstitution after alpha-beta-depleted transplantation in children. For TCRbeta, the library was prepared with unique molecular identifiers. TCRdb redid the calling of the PCR reads with MiXCR, one entry per CDR3 protein. Among 300,000 or so distinct CDR3 sequences listed, 9.9% were seen once. Specimen: PBMCs from the stem cell graft donor, collected from the stem cell graft. These receptor sequences come from a human donor who donated a stem cell graft to a child with SCID.

The chain employs TRBV5-1 and TRBJ2-1; D is possibly TRBD1 (7 bases). Germline V gives CDR1 SGHRS, CDR2 YFSETQ. The V end was cut by 2 bases, the J end by 9 bases, with 21 bases between. The CDR3 length is 16 residues. DNA for the CDR3: TGCGCCAGCAGCTTTTCCGCTCGGGCAGGGGGGAGTGAGCAGTTCTTC. Protein product: CASSFSARAGGSEQFF.

This chain links TRBV3-1 with TRBJ2-2; D gene ambiguous. Germline CDR1 is LGHDT and CDR2 is YNNKEL (reference sequence). The CDR3 spans 15 residues. Deletions cut 1 base from V and 6 bases from J, with 12 bases between. The chain's CDR3 is CASSQVSFMAGELFF. CDR3 DNA: TGTGCCAGCAGCCAAGTGTCCTTCATGGCCGGGGAGCTGTTTTTT.

The J gene is TRBJ2-1, the V gene TRBV11-2, with D maybe TRBD2 (5 bases). The germline V gene encodes CDR1 SGHAT and CDR2 FQNNGV. With 5 bases removed from V and 0 bases from J, the gap between germline ends came to 11 bases. The CDR3 extends over 15 amino acids. Written as DNA, the CDR3 is TGTGCCAGCAGCGTCGAGGGAAGCTCCTACAATGAGCAGTTCTTC. As protein: CASSVEGSSYNEQFF.

The chain carries TRBV10-1 and TRBJ2-3; no firm D call. Germline CDR1 and CDR2: WNHNN and SYGVQD (reference sequence). Trimming stripped 3 bases from V and 7 bases from J, with 8 bases between. There are 12 residues in the CDR3. CDR3 DNA: TGCGCCAGCAGTGACCACGTCCATACGCAGTATTTT. This encodes CASSDHVHTQYF.

This clonotype was seen repeatedly, ten times or more. CDR3 in amino acids: CASSYTGDGYTF. In DNA, the CDR3 is TGCGCCAGCAGCTATACAGGGGATGGCTACACCTTC. This chain links TRBV5-1 with TRBJ1-2; 7 bases fit TRBD1. Looked up from germline, CDR1 is SGHRS and CDR2 is YFSETQ. Trimming removed 3 bases from V and 6 bases from J; junction bases left unmatched: 2. The CDR3 totals 12 residues. The full variable domain, completed using reference TRBV5-1 and TRBJ1-2, is KAGVTQTPRYLIKTRGQQVTLSCSPISGHRSVSWYQQTPGQGLQFLFEYFSETQRNKGNFPGRFSGRQFSNSRSEMNVSTLELGDSALYLCASSYTGDGYTFGSGTRLTVV.

The CDR3 DNA reads TGTGCCAGCTCAACGGGGACGACAGGGCGGGGAGAGACCCAGTACTTC. It is translated as CASSTGTTGRGETQYF. V is TRBV18 and J is TRBJ2-5; D is possibly TRBD1 (7 bases). From germline, CDR1 is KGHSH and CDR2 LQKENI. V lost 5 bases and J 4 bases, leaving 20 bases between the germline ends. The CDR3 length is 16 residues.

The chain combines TRBV6-1 with TRBJ1-6; 7 bases match TRBD1. The CDR3 consists of 13 residues. Germline assignment: CDR1 MNHNS and CDR2 SASEGT. Trimming cost V 6 bases and J 7 bases; bases outside gene matches: 3. CDR3 protein: CASREQGNSPLHF. In DNA, the CDR3 is TGTGCCAGCAGAGAACAGGGGAATTCACCCCTCCACTTT.

The V and J genes are TRBV12-3 or TRBV12-4 and TRBJ2-2; tentative D call: TRBD2 (5 bases). This CDR3 contains 14 residues. V was shortened by 4 bases and J by 7 bases, with 13 bases between the two germline ends. The CDR3 DNA reads as TGTGCCAGCAGTTCGGGGTCGAATGGCGGGGAGCTGTTTTTT. Amino acid sequence: CASSSGSNGGELFF.

Only a few counts were recorded for this clonotype. The chain has TRBV12-3 or TRBV12-4 and TRBJ2-2; 8 bases agree with TRBD2. Unmatched junction bases numbered 4, after V lost 3 bases and J lost 4 bases. The CDR3 is made up of 15 amino acids. The CDR3: CASSFFAGGTGELFF. The CDR3, as DNA: TGTGCCAGCAGTTTTTTTGCGGGGGGCACCGGGGAGCTGTTTTTT.

This clonotype has more than one count but fewer than ten. This chain links TRBV5-1 with TRBJ1-1; 9 bases are a match to TRBD1. V was pared by 4 bases and J by 4 bases, with 14 bases of the junction left unmatched. Germline-derived CDR1 and CDR2 are SGHRS and YFSETQ. The CDR3 contains 17 residues. CDR3: CASSPTTGTGTGTEAFF. In nucleotides, the CDR3 is TGCGCCAGCAGCCCGACTACCGGGACAGGGACGGGCACTGAAGCTTTCTTT.

This clonotype was counted between two and nine times. This chain uses TRBV20-1 with TRBJ1-1, with D perhaps TRBD1 (6 bases). This CDR3 is 15 amino acids long. V was pared by 5 bases and J by 1 base, with 17 bases between. The germline CDR1 and CDR2 sequences are DFQATT and SNEGSKA (reference sequence). The CDR3 loop reads CSAQEPGQENTEAFF. The CDR3, as DNA: TGCAGTGCTCAAGAACCGGGACAAGAGAACACTGAAGCTTTCTTT.

This clonotype turned up a few times. V and J are TRBV5-1 and TRBJ2-2; TRBD2 matches 9 bases. This CDR3 contains 15 residues. Losses at the gene ends were 1 base for V and 6 bases for J; bases not matched to a gene: 4. Germline CDR1 is SGHRS and CDR2 is YFSETQ. CDR3 region: CASSLIASGAGELFF. CDR3 bases: TGCGCCAGCAGCTTGATAGCTAGCGGGGCCGGGGAGCTGTTTTTT.

A few counts support this clonotype. The V gene is TRBV5-1, the J gene TRBJ2-4, with D hard to call. Between the trimmed V and J ends, which lost 8 bases and 0 bases, there was a span of 18 bases. The CDR3 spans 16 residues. Germline V CDR1 and CDR2: SGHRS, YFSETQ. The CDR3 reads CASATGLAVAKNIQYF. The CDR3 nucleotides are TGCGCCAGTGCTACTGGGTTGGCGGTAGCCAAAAACATTCAGTACTTC.

This clonotype was observed many times. The CDR3 is CAISESGQSTDTQYF. CDR3 in DNA: TGTGCCATCAGTGAGTCGGGACAGAGCACAGATACGCAGTATTTT. V gene TRBV10-3 combines with J gene TRBJ2-3; 7 nucleotides agree with TRBD1. The CDR3 length is 15 residues. Losses at the gene ends were 0 bases for V and 0 bases for J; bases not matched to a gene: 0. CDR1 and CDR2 from the germline V gene are ENHRY and SYGVKD.

J is TRBJ1-1 and V is TRBV27, with 10 bases matching TRBD1. Germline V lookup: CDR1 MNHEY, CDR2 SMNVEV (reference sequence). The CDR3 is 16 residues long. Trimming removed 2 bases from V and 1 base from J; junction bases left unmatched: 4. The CDR3 bases are TGTGCCAGCAGTTTAACTCGGACAGGGGGGAACACTGAAGCTTTCTTT. Translated: CASSLTRTGGNTEAFF.

This clonotype was picked up many times. The genes are TRBV6-6 and TRBJ1-5; no clear D. CDR1 and CDR2 (germline): MNHNY, SVGAGI (reference sequence). This CDR3 spans 13 amino acids. Trimming pared 7 bases from V and 6 bases from J, leaving 13 bases between. CDR3 residues: CASTPEESQPQHF. In nucleotides, the CDR3 is TGTGCCAGCACTCCTGAGGAGTCTCAGCCCCAGCATTTT.

This clonotype has just a few counts. V is TRBV3-1 and J is TRBJ1-1, with D unresolved. Deletions cut 1 base from V and 7 bases from J, with 7 bases between. The germline V gene has CDR1 LGHDT and CDR2 YNNKEL (reference sequence). This CDR3 comprises 12 residues. The CDR3 reads CASSQGYHEAFF. CDR3 in DNA: TGTGCCAGCAGCCAAGGTTACCATGAAGCTTTCTTT.

The chain joins TRBV2 to TRBJ1-1, with 7 positions matching TRBD1. Germline CDR1 SNHLY, CDR2 FYNNEI. Trimming removed 6 bases from V and 4 bases from J; junction bases left unmatched: 5. CDR3 length equals 13 residues. The CDR3 loop reads CASRTTGATEAFF. CDR3 coding DNA: TGTGCCAGCAGGACCACAGGGGCCACTGAAGCTTTCTTT.